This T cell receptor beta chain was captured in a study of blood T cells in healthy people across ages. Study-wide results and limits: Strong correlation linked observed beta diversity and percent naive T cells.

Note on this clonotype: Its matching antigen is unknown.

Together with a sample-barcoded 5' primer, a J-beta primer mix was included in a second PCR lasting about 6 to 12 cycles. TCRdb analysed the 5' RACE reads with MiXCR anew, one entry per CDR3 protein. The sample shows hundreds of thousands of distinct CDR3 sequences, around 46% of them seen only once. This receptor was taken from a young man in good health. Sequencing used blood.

DNA of the CDR3: TGCGCCAGCAGCCAGTATTTGACCGGGACAGGGGATCAGCCCCAGCATTTT. Its protein is CASSQYLTGTGDQPQHF. The chain combines TRBV4-3 with TRBJ1-5; 10 bases match TRBD1. Germline loops: CDR1 LGHNA, CDR2 YSLEER. Trimming removed 3 bases from V and 5 bases from J; junction bases left unmatched: 10. This CDR3 contains 17 residues.